This record looks at one T cell receptor beta chain sequence and its context. Its cognate antigen is unknown. The ends lost 6 bases at V and 8 bases at J; junction bases unmatched: 14. Germline V gene lookup returns CDR1 MNHNS and CDR2 SASEGT. The CDR3 totals 15 residues. This specimen comes from a study of shared clonotypes between healthy human individuals. Study results and limitations: Memory subsets had estimated richness that was generally smaller than that of naive subsets. Measured sharing among donors was expected to vary with sequencing depth.

Samples underwent the assay at deep level. The sorted-subset replicate PCRs were given 150 to 200 ng DNA, which is 30,000 to 35,000 T cell genomes. TCRdb keeps only in-frame clones here, not all; method: immunoSEQ multiplex PCR. The table has approximately 2,300,000 clones, around 93% seen once. The TCR was taken from a man aged 18 to 30 in good health. Some clones in this sample may be carry-over from other donors' samples. The rearrangement links TRBV6-1 to TRBJ2-3; 7 bases are a match to TRBD2. Sequenced material: naive CD4+ T cells from PBMCs. Subset indicated: CD45RA+ positively selected. CDR3 in amino acids: CASSSSSGAMGTQYF. In DNA form, the CDR3 reads TGTGCCAGCAGCAGCTCTAGCGGAGCCATGGGTACGCAGTATTTT.